The clone carrying this T cell receptor (beta chain) was seen just once. Per germline, CDR1 SGHTA and CDR2 FQGNSA. CDR3 size: 14 residues. The ends were cut back, 5 bases at V and 4 bases at J, with 9 bases in the middle. This entry is derived from a study of blood T cell repertoires in COVID-19. Assay used: immunoSEQ multiplex PCR; TCRdb lists only in-frame clones, some missing. The data hold about 180,000 clones, with roughly 89% observed a single time. The chain combines TRBV7-2 with TRBJ2-6, with TRBD2 as a possible D gene (5 bases). The sample comprised peripheral blood. The receptor was derived from a woman aged 50 to 60 with acute or convalescent COVID-19. In DNA, the CDR3 is TGTGCCAGCAGCCAGGCGGGCGGGGCCAACGTCCTGACTTTC. Amino acids: CASSQAGGANVLTF. Filled out from reference TRBV7-2 and TRBJ2-6, the complete variable domain reads GAGVSQSPSNKVTEKGKDVELRCDPISGHTALYWYRQSLGQGLEFLIYFQGNSAPDKSGLPSDRFSAERTGGSVSTLTIQRTQQEDSAVYLCASSQAGGANVLTFGAGSRLTVL.